These T cell receptor beta chains were read from a single sample in a study of OX40 agonist ivuxolimab in advanced cancers. Clones were read by immunoSEQ multiplex PCR, and TCRdb kept only the in-frame ones, dropping some. The sample includes under 75,000 clones, roughly 90% of them seen just once. Sequencing used CD4+ or CD8+ T cells sorted from blood, obtained in a trial of the OX40 agonist ivuxolimab. The source of these receptors is an adult with an advanced solid tumor such as melanoma, head and neck, liver or kidney cancer. Both conserved end residues are part of each CDR3. Each record gives: V gene, J gene, clone size, D gene, CDR3 DNA, CDR3 protein. The D gene is left open where the match is weak. Not all rows give a size; the values are once, few, many and, for expanded clones, a class.

v_gene: TRBV9; j_gene: TRBJ2-7; abundance: -; d_gene: TRBD1; CDR3nt: TGTGCCAGCAGCGAATCGGGACAGGGGTACGAGCAGTACTTC; CDR3aa: CASSESGQGYEQYF
v_gene: TRBV4-1; j_gene: TRBJ2-2; abundance: -; d_gene: TRBD2; CDR3nt: TGCGCCAGCAGCCCCTCGGGGGGTGTCAACACCGGGGAGCTGTTTTTT; CDR3aa: CASSPSGGVNTGELFF
v_gene: TRBV10-1; j_gene: TRBJ1-5; abundance: once; d_gene: -; CDR3nt: TGCGCCAGCAGTGAGTCGGCATCCCCGCAGCCCCAGCATTTT; CDR3aa: CASSESASPQPQHF
v_gene: TRBV5-4; j_gene: TRBJ2-1; abundance: -; d_gene: TRBD2; CDR3nt: TGTGCCAGCAGCCAGCTAGCGGGGGACTACAATGAGCAGTTCTTC; CDR3aa: CASSQLAGDYNEQFF
v_gene: TRBV5-4; j_gene: TRBJ2-7; abundance: -; d_gene: -; CDR3nt: TGTGCCAGCAGCTTGGCGGCGGGGGCCTCCTACGAGCAGTACTTC; CDR3aa: CASSLAAGASYEQYF
v_gene: TRBV13; j_gene: TRBJ2-7; abundance: -; d_gene: TRBD1; CDR3nt: TGTGCCAGCAGCGACCCTGGACAGGGGAACTACGAGCAGTACTTC; CDR3aa: CASSDPGQGNYEQYF
v_gene: TRBV9; j_gene: TRBJ2-1; abundance: -; d_gene: TRBD2; CDR3nt: TGTGCCAGCAGCGGGACTAGCGGGGACCTTAATGAGCAGTTCTTC; CDR3aa: CASSGTSGDLNEQFF
v_gene: TRBV21-1; j_gene: TRBJ2-3; abundance: -; d_gene: -; CDR3nt: TGTGCCAGCACCAAAGCCATGGGGTCTGGATCAGATACGCAGTATTTT; CDR3aa: CASTKAMGSGSDTQYF
v_gene: TRBV11-2; j_gene: TRBJ1-1; abundance: -; d_gene: -; CDR3nt: TGTGCCAGCAGCTCTCTTAAGGCAACTTTCTTT; CDR3aa: CASSSLKATFF
v_gene: TRBV7-3; j_gene: TRBJ1-6; abundance: -; d_gene: -; CDR3nt: TGTGCCAGCAGCAAACCGGGAGGCCCCCTCCACTTT; CDR3aa: CASSKPGGPLHF
v_gene: TRBV5-6; j_gene: TRBJ1-6; abundance: -; d_gene: -; CDR3nt: TGTGCCAGCAGCTTTTTGAGCTCCTATAATTCACCCCTCCACTTT; CDR3aa: CASSFLSSYNSPLHF
v_gene: TRBV4-1; j_gene: TRBJ1-1; abundance: -; d_gene: -; CDR3nt: TGCGCCAGCAGCCAAGCAGAGAACAGGGCCGGATTCCCTGAAGCTTTCTTT; CDR3aa: CASSQAENRAGFPEAFF
v_gene: TRBV5-1; j_gene: TRBJ2-7; abundance: once; d_gene: TRBD1; CDR3nt: TGCGCCAGCAGCTTTGGGGCAGGGGGCTACGAGCAGTACTTC; CDR3aa: CASSFGAGGYEQYF
v_gene: TRBV7-8; j_gene: TRBJ2-2; abundance: few; d_gene: -; CDR3nt: TGTGCCAGCAGCCAGACCGGGGAGCTGTTTTTT; CDR3aa: CASSQTGELFF
v_gene: TRBV27; j_gene: TRBJ1-1; abundance: -; d_gene: -; CDR3nt: TGTGCCAGCAGTTTGAGGTGGGGATGGACTGAAGCTTTCTTT; CDR3aa: CASSLRWGWTEAFF
v_gene: TRBV7-9; j_gene: TRBJ2-1; abundance: -; d_gene: TRBD2; CDR3nt: TGTGCCAGCAGCTCACCGACTAGCGGGGCCCTTTCCAATGAGCAGTTCTTC; CDR3aa: CASSSPTSGALSNEQFF
v_gene: TRBV21-1; j_gene: TRBJ2-6; abundance: -; d_gene: -; CDR3nt: TGTGCCAGCAGCACCACACCCGCCGGGGAGGGGGGCCCTGGGGCCAACGTCCTGACTTTC; CDR3aa: CASSTTPAGEGGPGANVLTF
v_gene: TRBV11-2; j_gene: TRBJ1-6; abundance: -; d_gene: -; CDR3nt: TGTGCCAGCAGCTTAGTTGGAATTTCTGGTAATTCACCCCTCCACTTT; CDR3aa: CASSLVGISGNSPLHF
v_gene: TRBV7-2; j_gene: TRBJ1-2; abundance: few; d_gene: -; CDR3nt: TGTGCCAGCAGCCCCGGTTGGGACCTGCTCTATGGCTACACCTTC; CDR3aa: CASSPGWDLLYGYTF
v_gene: TRBV4-1; j_gene: TRBJ1-2; abundance: -; d_gene: -; CDR3nt: TGCGCCAGCAGCCAAGATGGGGGTGAGGGACTGATCCCGTGGGGCTACACCTTC; CDR3aa: CASSQDGGEGLIPWGYTF
v_gene: TRBV11-2; j_gene: TRBJ2-7; abundance: -; d_gene: TRBD2; CDR3nt: TGTGCCAGCGGCTGGAGTCTAGCGGTCTACGAGCAGTACTTC; CDR3aa: CASGWSLAVYEQYF
v_gene: TRBV9; j_gene: TRBJ2-5; abundance: -; d_gene: -; CDR3nt: TGTGCCAGCAGCGTACTCGGGACTGTACAAGAGACCCAGTACTTC; CDR3aa: CASSVLGTVQETQYF
v_gene: TRBV15; j_gene: TRBJ2-1; abundance: -; d_gene: TRBD2; CDR3nt: TGTGCCACCAGCAGAGCCGCGGGACTAGCGGGGGCGGACAATGAGCAGTTCTTC; CDR3aa: CATSRAAGLAGADNEQFF
v_gene: TRBV19; j_gene: TRBJ2-1; abundance: -; d_gene: -; CDR3nt: TGTGCCAGTAGCCCTGGGGTGGGTGAGCAGTTCTTC; CDR3aa: CASSPGVGEQFF
v_gene: TRBV19; j_gene: TRBJ1-1; abundance: -; d_gene: -; CDR3nt: TGTGCCAGCCGGGCCACTGAAGCTTTCTTT; CDR3aa: CASRATEAFF
v_gene: TRBV11-2; j_gene: TRBJ2-7; abundance: -; d_gene: TRBD1; CDR3nt: TGTGCCAGCAGCCCCGGGACAGGGGGCTACGAGCAGTACTTC; CDR3aa: CASSPGTGGYEQYF
v_gene: TRBV7-2; j_gene: TRBJ2-5; abundance: -; d_gene: -; CDR3nt: TGTGCCAGCAGCCCCGTAACGCTGGGGACCCAGTACTTC; CDR3aa: CASSPVTLGTQYF
v_gene: TRBV7-7; j_gene: TRBJ2-3; abundance: -; d_gene: TRBD2; CDR3nt: TGTGCTAGCAGCTTAGCGGGCTCTAGGGGCGATACGCAGTATTTT; CDR3aa: CASSLAGSRGDTQYF
v_gene: TRBV12-2; j_gene: TRBJ2-7; abundance: -; d_gene: -; CDR3nt: TGTGCAAGTCGCTTAACCGGCTACGAGCAGTACTTC; CDR3aa: CASRLTGYEQYF
v_gene: TRBV4-3; j_gene: TRBJ1-1; abundance: -; d_gene: -; CDR3nt: TGCGCCAGCAGCCAAGATGCGGAAGGGCTGAACACTGAAGCTTTCTTT; CDR3aa: CASSQDAEGLNTEAFF
v_gene: TRBV4-1; j_gene: TRBJ2-4; abundance: -; d_gene: -; CDR3nt: TGCGCCAGCGGACCGACAGGCTCGGTCATTCAGTACTTC; CDR3aa: CASGPTGSVIQYF
v_gene: TRBV10-2; j_gene: TRBJ1-5; abundance: -; d_gene: -; CDR3nt: TGCGCCAGCAGTATTGGGGGCAGGGGTCAGCCCCAGCATTTT; CDR3aa: CASSIGGRGQPQHF
v_gene: TRBV7-3; j_gene: TRBJ2-2; abundance: -; d_gene: -; CDR3nt: TGTGCCAGCAGCTTAGGTACCGGGGAGCTGTTTTTT; CDR3aa: CASSLGTGELFF
v_gene: TRBV4-3; j_gene: TRBJ2-7; abundance: -; d_gene: -; CDR3nt: TGCGCCAGCAGCCAAGACAGACAGAATCACTACGAGCAGTACTTC; CDR3aa: CASSQDRQNHYEQYF
v_gene: TRBV6-4; j_gene: TRBJ2-7; abundance: -; d_gene: TRBD1; CDR3nt: TGTGCCAGCAGTGCCGAGGCAGGGGGCGCCTACGAGCAGTACTTC; CDR3aa: CASSAEAGGAYEQYF
v_gene: TRBV10-3; j_gene: TRBJ1-1; abundance: -; d_gene: -; CDR3nt: TGTGCCATCAGTATGGACGGAAACACTGAAGCTTTCTTT; CDR3aa: CAISMDGNTEAFF
v_gene: TRBV4-1; j_gene: TRBJ2-1; abundance: -; d_gene: TRBD2; CDR3nt: TGCGCCAGCAGCCAAGATAGAGCGGGGCGGGACAATGAGCAGTTCTTC; CDR3aa: CASSQDRAGRDNEQFF
v_gene: TRBV9; j_gene: TRBJ2-1; abundance: -; d_gene: -; CDR3nt: TGTGCCAGCAGCGCCGGGATTGCGGACACACATGAGCAGTTCTTC; CDR3aa: CASSAGIADTHEQFF
v_gene: TRBV12-5; j_gene: TRBJ2-7; abundance: once; d_gene: TRBD1; CDR3nt: TGTGCTAGTGAAGGACAGGGTTTGATGCACGAGCAGTACTTC; CDR3aa: CASEGQGLMHEQYF
v_gene: TRBV5-4; j_gene: TRBJ1-3; abundance: -; d_gene: -; CDR3nt: TGTGCCAGCAGCTTGAAGTCGCGGACTGGAAACACCATATATTTT; CDR3aa: CASSLKSRTGNTIYF
v_gene: TRBV15; j_gene: TRBJ1-1; abundance: -; d_gene: -; CDR3nt: TGTGCCACCAGCAGGCCCGAGGGGGACACTGAAGCTTTCTTT; CDR3aa: CATSRPEGDTEAFF
v_gene: TRBV7-8; j_gene: TRBJ2-7; abundance: -; d_gene: -; CDR3nt: TGTGCCAGCAGACTCCCCCCCTACGAGCAGTACTTC; CDR3aa: CASRLPPYEQYF
v_gene: TRBV5-1; j_gene: TRBJ2-7; abundance: -; d_gene: -; CDR3nt: TGCGCCAGCAGCTTGGGTCAAACGGGCTACGAGCAGTACTTC; CDR3aa: CASSLGQTGYEQYF
v_gene: TRBV7-9; j_gene: TRBJ2-3; abundance: -; d_gene: TRBD1; CDR3nt: TGTGCCAGCAACTCCCGGGGACAGGTTAGCACAGATACGCAGTATTTT; CDR3aa: CASNSRGQVSTDTQYF
v_gene: TRBV2; j_gene: TRBJ2-5; abundance: -; d_gene: TRBD2; CDR3nt: TGTGCCAGCAGTGATCCGGGGGGGATGGAGACCCAGTACTTC; CDR3aa: CASSDPGGMETQYF
v_gene: TRBV19; j_gene: TRBJ1-5; abundance: -; d_gene: -; CDR3nt: TGTGCCAGTAGTATAATAGATAGCAATCAGCCCCAGCATTTT; CDR3aa: CASSIIDSNQPQHF
v_gene: TRBV5-1; j_gene: TRBJ2-7; abundance: -; d_gene: TRBD2; CDR3nt: TGCGCCAGCAGCATCGATGGACTAGCGGGGGACTACGAGCAGTACTTC; CDR3aa: CASSIDGLAGDYEQYF
v_gene: TRBV28; j_gene: TRBJ2-2; abundance: -; d_gene: -; CDR3nt: TGTGCCAGCAGTTTCCCAGGGGCCCGCGGCGGGGAGCTGTTTTTT; CDR3aa: CASSFPGARGGELFF
v_gene: TRBV4-2; j_gene: TRBJ2-7; abundance: -; d_gene: -; CDR3nt: TGTGCCAGCAGCCAAGCGATAAGGGATGTGTCCTACGAGCAGTACTTC; CDR3aa: CASSQAIRDVSYEQYF
v_gene: TRBV5-1; j_gene: TRBJ1-2; abundance: -; d_gene: -; CDR3nt: TGCGCCAGCAGCTTGGACCCCCTGAGTGGCTACACCTTC; CDR3aa: CASSLDPLSGYTF
v_gene: TRBV5-4; j_gene: TRBJ2-5; abundance: once; d_gene: -; CDR3nt: TGTGCCAGCAGCCCTCCGGGACCAGTGGAGACCCAGTACTTC; CDR3aa: CASSPPGPVETQYF
v_gene: TRBV6-1; j_gene: TRBJ2-7; abundance: -; d_gene: -; CDR3nt: TGTGCCAGCACCCTCCTACGGACTGCCTACGAGCAGTACTTC; CDR3aa: CASTLLRTAYEQYF